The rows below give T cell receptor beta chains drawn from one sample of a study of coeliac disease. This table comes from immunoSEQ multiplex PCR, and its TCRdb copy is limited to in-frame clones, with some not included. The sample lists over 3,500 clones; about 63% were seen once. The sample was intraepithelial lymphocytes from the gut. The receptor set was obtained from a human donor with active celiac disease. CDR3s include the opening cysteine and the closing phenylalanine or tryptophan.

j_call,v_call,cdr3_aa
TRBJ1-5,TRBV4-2,CASSQDGKQPQHF
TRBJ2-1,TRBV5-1,CASSLEGLAVQQFF
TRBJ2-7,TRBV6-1,CASSLWTARYEQYF
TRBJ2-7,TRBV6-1,CASSGKAGQLNEQYF
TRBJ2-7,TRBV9,CASSITSGEPNRQYF
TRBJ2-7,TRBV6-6,CASSQRLSSYEQYF
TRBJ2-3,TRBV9,CASSDPGSNLDTQYF
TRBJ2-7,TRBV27,CASSKLRGGGQSSYEQYF
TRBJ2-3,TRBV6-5,CASRLTSRAADTQYF
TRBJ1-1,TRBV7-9,CASSSLWLWSTEAFF
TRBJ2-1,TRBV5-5,CASSDTGTAYNEQFF
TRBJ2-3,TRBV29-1,CSVWTNTQYF
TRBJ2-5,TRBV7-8,CASRQNPTGQETQYF
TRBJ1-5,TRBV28,CASIPLKTGSWWSNQPQHF
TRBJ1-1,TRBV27,CASSLGRQVSPEAFF
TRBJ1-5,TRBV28,CAIEQGSDQPQHF
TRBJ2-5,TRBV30,CAWKVQGQETQYF
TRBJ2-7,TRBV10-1,CASIQGEGYEQYF
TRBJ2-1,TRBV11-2,CASSSLGGSTYNEQFF
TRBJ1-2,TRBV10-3,CAIIGTGNGYTF
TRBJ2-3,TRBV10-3,CAISEMTPGYGGTDTQYF
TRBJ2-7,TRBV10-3,CATLANTYEQYF
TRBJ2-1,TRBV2,CASREGLAIDEQFF
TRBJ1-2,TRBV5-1,CASSPGQGAYGYTF
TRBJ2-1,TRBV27,CASMPGNNEQFF
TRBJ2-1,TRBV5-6,CASSFGSSYNEQFF
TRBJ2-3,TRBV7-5,CARSLGTGVDTQYF
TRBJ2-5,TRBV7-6,CASSSRGLAGETQYF
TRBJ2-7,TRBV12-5,CAGHRGTGAYEQYF
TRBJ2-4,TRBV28,CASRKGGKNIQYF
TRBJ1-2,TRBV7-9,CASSLAGRVKYGYTF
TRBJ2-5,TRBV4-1,CASSQGTSGQETQYF
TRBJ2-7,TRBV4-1,CASSQGSSGSYEQYF
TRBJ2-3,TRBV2,CARQTRTDTQYF
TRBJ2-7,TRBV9,CASSVGGEQYF
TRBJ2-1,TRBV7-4,CASSFQTSGTGGAYNEQFF
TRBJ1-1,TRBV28,CASSWDSPEAFF
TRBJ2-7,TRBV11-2,CASSLLAHPGYEQYF
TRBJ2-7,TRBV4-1,CASSQGIGEQYF
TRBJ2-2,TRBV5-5,CASSLVQSNTGELFF
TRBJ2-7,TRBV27,CASRLPTGGPWEQYF
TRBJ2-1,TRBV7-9,CASSLGAGDEQFF
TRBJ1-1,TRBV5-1,CASSLTDRTNTEAFF
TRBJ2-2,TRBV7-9,CASSLGQENTGELFF
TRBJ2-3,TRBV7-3,CASSKGTGDRDTQYF
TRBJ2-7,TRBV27,CASSLPGLAGGPREQYF